Following are 11 T cell receptor beta chains from one sample sequenced in a study of blood T cell repertoires in COVID-19. Profiling relied on immunoSEQ multiplex PCR, and the TCRdb table lists in-frame clones only, not all of them. Of over 150,000 clones listed, just under 90% are singletons. Sequencing was performed on peripheral blood. The receptors come from a woman under 30 who had recovered from COVID-19.

The V and J genes are TRBV7-2 and TRBJ1-6, with D possibly TRBD1 on 5 matching bases. The germline V gene encodes CDR1 SGHTA and CDR2 FQGNSA. This CDR3 spans 14 amino acids. The V and J ends lost 4 bases and 7 bases respectively, with 11 bases between them. CDR3 coding DNA: TGTGCCAGCAGCTCTCAGACAGTAAATTCACCCCTCCACTTT. This translates into CASSSQTVNSPLHF.

The chain has TRBV5-1 and TRBJ2-2, with D possibly being TRBD1 (6 bases). There are 13 residues in the CDR3. The V gene's germline CDR1 is SGHRS and CDR2 YFSETQ. The V and J ends lost 3 bases and 5 bases respectively, with 8 bases between them. CDR3 amino acids: CASSYQGTGELFF. In nucleotides, the CDR3 is TGCGCCAGCAGCTATCAGGGGACCGGGGAGCTGTTTTTT.

In this sample, this clone turned up once. The chain joins TRBV29-1 to TRBJ1-2, with D possibly being TRBD1 (6 bases). The V gene lost 7 bases and the J gene lost 4 bases, with 19 bases spanning the gap. There are 14 residues in the CDR3. Germline V lookup: CDR1 SQVTM, CDR2 ANQGSEA. Written as DNA, the CDR3 is TGCAGCGGTTTTATTGGGGGCGAGAGCTATGGCTACACCTTC. Amino acid sequence: CSGFIGGESYGYTF.

CDR3 in DNA: TGTGCCAGCAGTCAACTCAATGAGTACGAGCAGTACTTC. Amino acid sequence: CASSQLNEYEQYF. The chain recombines TRBV27 with TRBJ2-7; unclear D gene. The CDR3 is 13 residues long. Germline V lookup: CDR1 MNHEY, CDR2 SMNVEV (reference sequence). With 5 bases removed from V and 4 bases from J, the gap between germline ends came to 12 bases.

The V gene is TRBV4-3, the J gene TRBJ2-5, with D perhaps matching TRBD2 (5 bases). V was trimmed by 0 bases and J by 6 bases, leaving 11 bases between them. The CDR3 has 14 residues. CDR1 and CDR2 (germline): LGHNA, YSLEER. The CDR3 nucleotides are TGCGCCAGCAGCCAAGATGGGGAGCGGAAGACCCAGTACTTC. Encoded protein: CASSQDGERKTQYF.

The chain recombines TRBV30 with TRBJ1-2; no definite D call. With 0 bases removed from V and 1 base from J, the gap between germline ends came to 6 bases. Germline assignment: CDR1 GTSNPN and CDR2 SVGIG (reference sequence). This CDR3 has 13 amino acids. CDR3 in amino acids: CAWSVTLNYGYTF. The CDR3 coding sequence is TGTGCCTGGAGTGTGACTCTTAACTATGGCTACACCTTC.

The chain carries TRBV5-4 and TRBJ2-7; no clear D gene. Between the trimmed V and J ends, which lost 2 bases and 1 base, there was a span of 7 bases. This CDR3 is 13 amino acids long. Germline assignment: CDR1 SGHNT and CDR2 YYREEE (reference sequence). CDR3 coding DNA: TGTGCCAGCAGCTTATACAGTTCCTACGAGCAGTACGTC. This gives the protein CASSLYSSYEQYV.

The chain carries TRBV7-2 and TRBJ1-2; 7 bases fit TRBD1. Germline-derived CDR1 and CDR2 are SGHTA and FQGNSA. This CDR3 spans 15 amino acids. With V trimmed by 3 bases and J by 4 bases, 8 bases remained unmatched. CDR3 sequence: CASSFGDSSPYGYTF. CDR3 DNA sequence: TGTGCCAGCAGCTTCGGGGACAGTTCCCCCTATGGCTACACCTTC.

The chain employs TRBV19 and TRBJ1-4, with D tentatively TRBD1 (5 bases). CDR3 length: 14 residues. With 1 base removed from V and 7 bases from J, the gap between germline ends came to 10 bases. CDR1 and CDR2 from the germline V gene are LNHDA and SQIVND (reference sequence). For the CDR3, the DNA is TGTGCCAGTAGTATAGGGGGCGCGAGTGAAAAACTGTTTTTT. Translation: CASSIGGASEKLFF.

This clone is a singleton in its sample. V and J are TRBV7-3 and TRBJ1-6, with D perhaps matching TRBD1 (5 bases). V lost 2 bases and J lost 6, with 8 bases in between. CDR3 size: 14 residues. Germline V gives CDR1 SGHTA, CDR2 FQGTGA. The CDR3 DNA reads as TGTGCCAGCAGCTTACAGGGAACTAATTCACCCCTCCACTTT. Translation gives CASSLQGTNSPLHF.

The V gene is TRBV2, the J gene TRBJ1-2; 8 nucleotides agree with TRBD1. This CDR3 has 13 residues. After removal of 9 bases from V and 2 bases from J, the junction contained 5 bases not matched to a gene. CDR1 SNHLY and CDR2 FYNNEI come from the germline V gene. CDR3 in amino acids: CASRGQGNYGYTF. The CDR3 region has the DNA TGTGCCAGTCGTGGACAGGGCAACTATGGCTACACCTTC.